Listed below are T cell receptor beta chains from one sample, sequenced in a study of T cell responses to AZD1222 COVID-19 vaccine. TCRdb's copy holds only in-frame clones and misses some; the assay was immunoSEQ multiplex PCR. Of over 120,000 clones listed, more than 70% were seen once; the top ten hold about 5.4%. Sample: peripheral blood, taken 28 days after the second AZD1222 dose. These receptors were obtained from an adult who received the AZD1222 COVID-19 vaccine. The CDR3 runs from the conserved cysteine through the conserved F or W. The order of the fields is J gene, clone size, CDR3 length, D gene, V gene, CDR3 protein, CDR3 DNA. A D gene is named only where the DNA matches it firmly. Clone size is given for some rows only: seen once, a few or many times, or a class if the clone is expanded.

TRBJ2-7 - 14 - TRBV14 CASRDSGTTYEQYF TGTGCCAGCAGAGATTCCGGGACAACCTACGAGCAGTACTTC
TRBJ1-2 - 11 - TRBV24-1 CATSGDMGNTF TGTGCCACCAGTGGTGATATGGGCAACACCTTC
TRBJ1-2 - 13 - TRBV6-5 CASRPWGNYGYTF TGTGCCAGCAGACCCTGGGGCAACTATGGCTACACCTTC
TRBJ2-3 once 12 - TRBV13 CASERGTDTQYF TGTGCCAGCGAGCGGGGCACAGATACGCAGTATTTT
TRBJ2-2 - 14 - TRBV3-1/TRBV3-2 CASSQTQFTGELFF TGTGCCAGCAGCCAGACACAGTTCACCGGGGAGCTGTTTTTT
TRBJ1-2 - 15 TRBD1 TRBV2 CASSPRGGQGQGYTF TGTGCCAGCAGTCCAAGGGGGGGACAGGGGCAGGGCTACACCTTC
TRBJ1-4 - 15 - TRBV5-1 CASSVGGRKNEKLFF TGCGCCAGCAGCGTCGGGGGGCGGAAAAATGAAAAACTGTTTTTT
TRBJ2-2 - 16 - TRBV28 CASSSRVLGRTGELFF TGTGCCAGCAGTTCCAGGGTGCTAGGTAGGACCGGGGAGCTGTTTTTT
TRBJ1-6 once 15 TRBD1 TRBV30 CAWSGTGGRGSPLHF TGTGCCTGGAGTGGGACAGGAGGAAGAGGTTCACCCCTCCACTTT
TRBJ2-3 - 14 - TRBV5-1 CASSLGGMTDTQYF TGCGCCAGCAGCTTGGGTGGTATGACAGATACGCAGTATTTT
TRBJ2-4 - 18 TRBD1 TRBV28 CASSSRVRDRGQKNIQYF TGTGCCAGCAGTTCCCGCGTCCGGGACAGGGGGCAAAAAAACATTCAGTACTTC
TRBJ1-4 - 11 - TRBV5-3 CAIRAFEKLFF TGTGCCATCCGGGCCTTTGAAAAACTGTTTTTT
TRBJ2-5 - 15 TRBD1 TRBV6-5 CASTNEGTGGRTQYF TGTGCCAGCACCAACGAAGGGACAGGTGGCCGGACCCAGTACTTC
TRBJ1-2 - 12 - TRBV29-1 CSVTVDSYGYTF TGCAGCGTGACGGTGGACAGCTATGGCTACACCTTC
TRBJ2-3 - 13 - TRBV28 CASSLPQSDTQYF TGTGCCAGCAGTTTACCCCAGTCAGATACGCAGTATTTT
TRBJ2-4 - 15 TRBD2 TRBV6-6 CASTGAGVAKNIQYF TGTGCCAGCACGGGAGCGGGGGTAGCCAAAAACATTCAGTACTTC
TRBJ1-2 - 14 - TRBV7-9 CASSLVVANYGYTF TGTGCCAGCAGCTTAGTAGTGGCTAACTATGGCTACACCTTC